The T cell receptor beta chain described here comes from a study of blood T cell repertoires in COVID-19. About the study: PBMCs, B-cell-depleted T cells, or T cells provided the cDNA or gDNA that made up the material.

The germline gives CDR1 LGHNA, CDR2 YSLEER. This CDR3 contains 15 residues. Trimming removed 0 bases from V and 1 base from J, with 7 bases in between. Authors' analysis steps: Quantification of nucleated cells was approximated via reference gene primer amplification. Only in-frame clones appear in the TCRdb table, and some are missing; sequencing was by immunoSEQ multiplex PCR. That table is the source of V, J and clone size, and D and trimming were worked out from the DNA. There are approximately 360,000 clones in the sample; around nine tenths occur only once, and around 0.97% lies in the top ten.

This receptor was identified in a woman aged 30 to 39 with acute COVID-19. The chain recombines TRBV4-3 with TRBJ1-5; weak D call: TRBD1 (5 bases). The sequencing sample was made of PBMCs or T cells enriched from blood (not recorded which). CDR3 nucleotides: TGCGCCAGCAGCCAAGAAGCAGGGAGCAATCAGCCCCAGCATTTT. Its protein is CASSQEAGSNQPQHF.